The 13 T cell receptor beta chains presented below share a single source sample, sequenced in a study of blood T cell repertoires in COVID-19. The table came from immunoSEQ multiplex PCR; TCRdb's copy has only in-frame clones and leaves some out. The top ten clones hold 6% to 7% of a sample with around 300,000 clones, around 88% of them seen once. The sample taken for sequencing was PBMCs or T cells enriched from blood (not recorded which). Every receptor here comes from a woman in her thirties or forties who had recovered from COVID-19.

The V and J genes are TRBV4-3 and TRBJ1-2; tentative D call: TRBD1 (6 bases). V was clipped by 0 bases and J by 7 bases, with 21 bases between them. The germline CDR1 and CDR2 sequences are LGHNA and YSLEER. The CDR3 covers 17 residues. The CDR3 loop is CASSQELVNGGRLGYTF. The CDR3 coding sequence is TGCGCCAGCAGCCAAGAATTGGTTAACGGGGGGCGGCTTGGCTACACCTTC.

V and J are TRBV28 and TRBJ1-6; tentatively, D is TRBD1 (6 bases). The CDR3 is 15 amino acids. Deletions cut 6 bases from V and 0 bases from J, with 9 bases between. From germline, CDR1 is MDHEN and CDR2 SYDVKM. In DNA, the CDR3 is TGTGCCAGCAGCTCGACAGGCTCCTATAATTCACCCCTCCACTTT. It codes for CASSSTGSYNSPLHF.

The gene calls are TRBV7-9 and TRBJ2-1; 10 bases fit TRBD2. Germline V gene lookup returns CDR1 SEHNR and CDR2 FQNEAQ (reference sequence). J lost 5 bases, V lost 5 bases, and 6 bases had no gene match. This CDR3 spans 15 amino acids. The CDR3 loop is CASSPQAGGHNEQFF. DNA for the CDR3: TGTGCCAGCAGCCCCCAAGCGGGAGGGCACAATGAGCAGTTCTTC.

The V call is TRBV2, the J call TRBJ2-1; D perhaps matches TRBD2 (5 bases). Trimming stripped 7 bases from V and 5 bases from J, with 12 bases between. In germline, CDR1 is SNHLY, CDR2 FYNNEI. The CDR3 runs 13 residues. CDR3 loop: CASTGSLNNEQFF. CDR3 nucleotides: TGTGCCAGCACGGGGTCACTGAACAATGAGCAGTTCTTC.

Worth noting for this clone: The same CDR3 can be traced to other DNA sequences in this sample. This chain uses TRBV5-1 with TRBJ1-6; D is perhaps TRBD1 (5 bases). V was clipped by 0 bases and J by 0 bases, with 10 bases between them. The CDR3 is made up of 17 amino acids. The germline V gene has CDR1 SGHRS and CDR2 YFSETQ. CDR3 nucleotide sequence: TGCGCCAGCAGCTTGGAGACAGCGAGCTCCTATAATTCACCCCTCCACTTT. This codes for CASSLETASSYNSPLHF.

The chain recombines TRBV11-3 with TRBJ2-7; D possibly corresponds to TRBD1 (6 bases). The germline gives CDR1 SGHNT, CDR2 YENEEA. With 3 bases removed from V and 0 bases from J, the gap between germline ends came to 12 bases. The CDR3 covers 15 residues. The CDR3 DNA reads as TGTGCCAGCAGCTTGGACAGTTCTCACTCCTACGAGCAGTACTTC. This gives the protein CASSLDSSHSYEQYF.

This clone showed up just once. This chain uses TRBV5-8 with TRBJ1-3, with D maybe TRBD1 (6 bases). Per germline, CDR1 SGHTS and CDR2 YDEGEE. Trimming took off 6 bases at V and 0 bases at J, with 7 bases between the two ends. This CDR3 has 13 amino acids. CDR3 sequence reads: CASMDSSGNTIYF. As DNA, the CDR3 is TGTGCCAGCATGGACAGCTCTGGAAACACCATATATTTT.

CDR3 amino acids: CASLGGSGANVLTF. The DNA of the CDR3 is TGTGCCAGCTTAGGGGGATCTGGGGCCAACGTCCTGACTTTC. This chain connects TRBV7-9 to TRBJ2-6; D might be TRBD1 (6 bases). This CDR3 is 14 amino acids long. The V end lost 8 bases, the J end lost 1 base, and 9 bases lay between the germline ends. Germline loops: CDR1 SEHNR, CDR2 FQNEAQ (reference sequence).

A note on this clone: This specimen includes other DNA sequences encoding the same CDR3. CDR3 DNA sequence: TGCAGTGCCAGACAGGGAGAGACCCAGTACTTC. The encoded protein is CSARQGETQYF. This chain connects TRBV20-1 to TRBJ2-5; 7 nucleotides agree with TRBD1. This CDR3 has 11 residues. CDR1 DFQATT and CDR2 SNEGSKA come from the germline V gene (reference sequence). V lost 6 bases to trimming and J lost 4 bases; unmatched junction nucleotides: 2.

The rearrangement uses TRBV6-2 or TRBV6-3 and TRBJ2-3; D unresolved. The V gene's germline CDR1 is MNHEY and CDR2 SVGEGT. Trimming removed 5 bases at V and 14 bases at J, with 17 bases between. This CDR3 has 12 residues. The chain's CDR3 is CASSTSNLVAYF. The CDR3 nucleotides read TGTGCCAGCAGTACTTCTAATCTTGTAGCGTATTTT.

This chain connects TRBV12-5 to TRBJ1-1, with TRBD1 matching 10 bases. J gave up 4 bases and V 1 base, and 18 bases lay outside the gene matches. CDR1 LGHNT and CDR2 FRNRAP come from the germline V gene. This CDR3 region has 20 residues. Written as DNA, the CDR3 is TGTGCTAGTGGTTTGGACCAGGGACAATGGACAGGGGGTCTGGGCACTGAAGCTTTCTTT. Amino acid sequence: CASGLDQGQWTGGLGTEAFF.

CDR3 coding DNA: TGTGCCAGCAGCTTGAGTCCGGGACTATCTCGGGGCTCCTACAATGAGCAGTTCTTC. It yields the protein CASSLSPGLSRGSYNEQFF. V gene TRBV7-3 combines with J gene TRBJ2-1, with TRBD2 identical over 7 bases. The CDR3 consists of 19 residues. Germline lookup yields CDR1 SGHTA and CDR2 FQGTGA. The V gene end was trimmed by 3 bases and the J gene end by 0 bases; junction bases not matched to a gene: 14.

The chain's CDR3 is CASSFLAGGSYEQYF. The CDR3 nucleotides are TGTGCCAGCAGTTTCCTAGCGGGTGGCTCCTACGAGCAGTACTTC. The chain combines TRBV27 with TRBJ2-7; 8 bases map to TRBD2. Germline CDR1 is MNHEY and CDR2 is SMNVEV (reference sequence). J was trimmed by 0 bases and V by 3 bases; bases with no gene match: 4. The CDR3 length is 15 residues.